The present TCR beta chain was sequenced within a study of T cell repertoires in cytomegalovirus infection. Study-level background: It was the public TCR beta signatures that indicated both CMV infection and matching HLA type.

TCRdb re-called the reads through MiXCR, storing one row per CDR3 protein. The repertoire holds some 230,000 distinct CDR3 sequences, with roughly 20% as singletons. The CDR3 is made up of 15 amino acids. The ends were cut back, 0 bases at V and 3 bases at J, with 10 bases in the middle. Germline-derived CDR1 and CDR2 are SGDLS and YYNGEE. J is TRBJ2-1 and V is TRBV9; D remains unclear. The sequencing sample was made of CD8+ T cells from PBMCs. This clonotype was obtained from a human donor in good health (CMV status not recorded). Some clones in this sample may be carry-over from other donors' samples. CDR3 residues: CASSVGQTFYNEQFF. For the CDR3, the DNA is TGTGCCAGCAGCGTAGGCCAAACTTTCTACAATGAGCAGTTCTTC.